The 11 T cell receptor beta chains below come from one sample, sequenced in a study of spatial heterogeneity in lung cancer. TCRdb itself ran the 5' RACE reads through MiXCR, one entry per CDR3 protein. The top ten clones hold about 20% of a sample with some 97,000 distinct CDR3 sequences, around 4.8% of them seen once. Time point specified: sample taken at primary tumor resection. Study observations and caveats: Counts that tracked tumor mutation counts were those of expanded intratumoral alpha and beta TCRs.

These receptors' targets are unknown. The material was lung tumor tissue, obtained at surgery. These receptors were obtained from a male donor with early-stage non-small cell lung cancer.

The chain combines TRBV7-9 with TRBJ2-5; 8 bases match TRBD2. This CDR3 is 16 amino acids long. Trimming removed 7 bases from V and 4 bases from J; junction bases left unmatched: 14. The germline V gene has CDR1 SEHNR and CDR2 FQNEAQ (reference sequence). DNA for the CDR3: TGTGCCAGCACCCAATCGGGACTAGGAGGTGGAGAGACCCAGTACTTC. This gives the protein CASTQSGLGGGETQYF.

In its sample, this clonotype was seen many times. The chain is built from TRBV20-1 and TRBJ2-4, with D unclear. Germline lookup yields CDR1 DFQATT and CDR2 SNEGSKA (reference sequence). Trimming removed 0 bases from V and 7 bases from J, with 10 bases in between. The CDR3 contains 13 residues. The CDR3 DNA sequence: TGCAGTGCTAGAGATTCCAGCGCTAACATTCAGTACTTC. Translating gives CSARDSSANIQYF.

This clonotype was seen many times. V gene TRBV2 combines with J gene TRBJ2-1; D is ambiguous. The CDR3 contains 12 residues. V dropped 6 bases and J dropped 6 bases, with 9 bases sitting between them. In germline, CDR1 is SNHLY, CDR2 FYNNEI. CDR3 sequence: CASRSRSNEQFF. Here the CDR3 DNA reads TGTGCCAGCAGATCCCGGAGCAATGAGCAGTTCTTC.

This clonotype was detected ten times or more. J is TRBJ1-2 and V is TRBV5-1; D is ambiguous. CDR3 length: 14 residues. CDR1 is SGHRS, CDR2 YFSETQ, per germline. V was pared by 1 base and J by 3 bases, with 10 bases between. For the CDR3, the DNA is TGCGCCAGCAGCTTGAGTCACAGTGACTATGGCTACACCTTC. Translating gives CASSLSHSDYGYTF. The full variable domain, with the rest looked up from reference TRBV5-1 and TRBJ1-2, is KAGVTQTPRYLIKTRGQQVTLSCSPISGHRSVSWYQQTPGQGLQFLFEYFSETQRNKGNFPGRFSGRQFSNSRSEMNVSTLELGDSALYLCASSLSHSDYGYTFGSGTRLTVV.

This clonotype was seen ten or more times. The J gene is TRBJ2-5, the V gene TRBV20-1; D is undetermined. The length of the CDR3 is 11 residues. Trimming removed 7 bases from V and 3 bases from J, with 9 bases in between. The germline V gene encodes CDR1 DFQATT and CDR2 SNEGSKA (reference sequence). The CDR3 protein is CSVPKKETQYF. CDR3 in DNA: TGCAGTGTTCCAAAGAAAGAGACCCAGTACTTC.

In its sample, this clonotype was seen many times. The V gene is TRBV25-1, the J gene TRBJ2-2, with a weak D call TRBD2 (6 bases). CDR3 size: 15 residues. Germline V gene lookup returns CDR1 MGHDK and CDR2 SYGVNS. V dropped 2 bases and J dropped 2 bases, with 9 bases sitting between them. This chain's CDR3 is CASSEGGANTGELFF. CDR3 in DNA: TGTGCCAGCAGTGAAGGAGGGGCCAACACCGGGGAGCTGTTTTTT.

This clonotype was observed at least ten times. CDR3: CASRSVAYTNTGELFF. CDR3 bases: TGTGCCAGTCGTTCGGTCGCATATACGAACACCGGGGAGCTGTTTTTT. The chain combines TRBV12-3 or TRBV12-4 with TRBJ2-2; D ambiguous. Trimming removed 9 bases from V and 0 bases from J, with 17 bases in between. The CDR3 is 16 residues long.

The gene calls are TRBV29-1 and TRBJ1-1, with D maybe TRBD1 (5 bases). V lost 7 bases to trimming and J lost 2 bases, with 8 bases between them. Germline V CDR1 and CDR2: SQVTM, ANQGSEA. CDR3 length equals 11 residues. This chain's CDR3 is CSADSNTEAFF. The CDR3 DNA sequence: TGCAGCGCCGACAGCAACACTGAAGCTTTCTTT.

This clonotype was recorded at least ten times. CDR3 sequence reads: CASRSEKGAGTGELFF. CDR3 DNA sequence: TGTGCCAGCAGATCGGAGAAGGGGGCGGGCACCGGGGAGCTGTTTTTT. The chain carries TRBV6-6 and TRBJ2-2; 7 bases map to TRBD1. Per the germline V gene, CDR1 is MNHNY and CDR2 is SVGAGI (reference sequence). The CDR3 totals 16 residues. The trim removed 6 bases at V and 4 bases at J, leaving 11 bases unmatched.

This clonotype was picked up many times. The chain joins TRBV28 to TRBJ1-1; D is perhaps TRBD1 (5 bases). The CDR3 runs 12 residues. Germline V lookup: CDR1 MDHEN, CDR2 SYDVKM. Trimming cost V 8 bases and J 3 bases, with 10 bases left between them. CDR3 DNA: TGTGCCAGCGGTCAGGGTGACACTGAAGCTTTCTTT. Amino acid sequence: CASGQGDTEAFF.

As for this clonotype: This may stem from a read error, because a much larger clone lies one nucleotide away. V usage is TRBV5-1 and J usage is TRBJ2-5; D gene unclear. The germline V gene has CDR1 SGHRS and CDR2 YFSETQ. This CDR3 spans 11 amino acids. Trimming took 4 bases from V and 6 from J, leaving 7 bases between them. The CDR3 region is CASSMDQTQYF. The CDR3 bases are TGCGCCAGCAGCATGGATCAGACCCAGTACTTC.